These T cell receptor beta chains were read from a single sample in a study of T cell responses to AZD1222 COVID-19 vaccine. Clones were read by immunoSEQ multiplex PCR, and TCRdb kept only the in-frame ones, dropping some. Of 150,000 or so clones listed, about nine tenths are singletons. The sequencing used peripheral blood, collected on day 0 of AZD1222 vaccination. The receptors derive from an adult in good health. CDR3s leave out the opening cysteine and the closing phenylalanine or tryptophan. Clone size is stated in some rows and not others, as once, few, many or a class when expanded.

clone size,V gene,CDR3 protein
-,TRBV6-5,ASSQSGRSYEQY
-,TRBV27,ASSFDRAAAGANVLT
once,TRBV5-1,ASSTLAGARTYNEQF
once,TRBV29-1,SVARATEAF
-,TRBV7-2,ASSLGTHNEQF
-,TRBV5-5,ASSRIAGVRSTDTQY
-,TRBV6-2/TRBV6-3,ASSWSGDYEQY
-,TRBV11-3,ASSSPPGRDRILYGYT
-,TRBV7-8,ASSLSGLAGVTDTQY
-,TRBV3-1/TRBV3-2,ASSPETGGVEKLF
-,TRBV4-3,ASSHRGAGLTDTQY
-,TRBV6-2/TRBV6-3,ASSRGQRLSNQPQH
once,TRBV7-2,ASSLGQNSYNEQF
-,TRBV28,ASSLRGNGNEQF
-,TRBV12-3/TRBV12-4,ASQRTRTEAF
-,TRBV5-4,ASSVWTGNSNQPQH
-,TRBV7-8,ASSLDQAGVGPQYEQY
-,TRBV7-2,ASSLLGINNEQF
-,TRBV7-2,ASSLDLSGGQPQH
-,TRBV13,ASSLTGAVNYGYT
-,TRBV5-1,ASSLQEGLAYQETQY
-,TRBV20-1,SAASSYEQY
-,TRBV27,ASSFSGLAYEQY
-,TRBV24-1,ATSDPSPAGVGYNEQF
-,TRBV29-1,SVGDGYEQY
-,TRBV6-4,ASSDYPTGTSGKVTDTQY
-,TRBV7-9,ASSPSGGSENTGELF
-,TRBV11-2,ASSLLADTGELF
-,TRBV28,ASSLKPGGLGGYT
-,TRBV7-2,ASSLLSGGSSYNEQF
-,TRBV6-2/TRBV6-3,ASSQRPSGRAEAF
few,TRBV19,ASIKSVEIGELF
-,TRBV14,ASSQEWGQGHEQY
once,TRBV6-5,ASSYSTLYNEQF
-,TRBV7-2,ASSARLAGEREQY
-,TRBV4-3,ASSQFMGYEQY
-,TRBV27,ASMGRVSTDTQY
-,TRBV19,ASSNLSGRAGDTQY
-,TRBV6-5,ASSYPIDEAF
-,TRBV2,ASSGDRAGKTQY
-,TRBV28,ASSFERLAGHEQF
once,TRBV28,ASSLLKGGRSQETQY
-,TRBV6-1,ASSEAPGREKLF
once,TRBV7-3,ASSLNKNTEAF
-,TRBV6-5,ASSYSSRGPYEQY
-,TRBV7-8,ASRKDRVSGANVLT
-,TRBV24-1,ATSDRGASLFGELF